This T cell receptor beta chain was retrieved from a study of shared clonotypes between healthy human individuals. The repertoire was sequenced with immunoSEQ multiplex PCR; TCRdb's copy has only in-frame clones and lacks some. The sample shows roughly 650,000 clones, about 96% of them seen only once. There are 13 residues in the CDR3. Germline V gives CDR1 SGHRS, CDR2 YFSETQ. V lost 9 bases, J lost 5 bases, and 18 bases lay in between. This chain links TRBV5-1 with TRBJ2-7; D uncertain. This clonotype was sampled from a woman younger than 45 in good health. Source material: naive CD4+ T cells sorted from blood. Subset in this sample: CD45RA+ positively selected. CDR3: CANRASLGDEQYF. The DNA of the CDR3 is TGCGCCAACCGCGCTAGTCTAGGCGACGAGCAGTACTTC.